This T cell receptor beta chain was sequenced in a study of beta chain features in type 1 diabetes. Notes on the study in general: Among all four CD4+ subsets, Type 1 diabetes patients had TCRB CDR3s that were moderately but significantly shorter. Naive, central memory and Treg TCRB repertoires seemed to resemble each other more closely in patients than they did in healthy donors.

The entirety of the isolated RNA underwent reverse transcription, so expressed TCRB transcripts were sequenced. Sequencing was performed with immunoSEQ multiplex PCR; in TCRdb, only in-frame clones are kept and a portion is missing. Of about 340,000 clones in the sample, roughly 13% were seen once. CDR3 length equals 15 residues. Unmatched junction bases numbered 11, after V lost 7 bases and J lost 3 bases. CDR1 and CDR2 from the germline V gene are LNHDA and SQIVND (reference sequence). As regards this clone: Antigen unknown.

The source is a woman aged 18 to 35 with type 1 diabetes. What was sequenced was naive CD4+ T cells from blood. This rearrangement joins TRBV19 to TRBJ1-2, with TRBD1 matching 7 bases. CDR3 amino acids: CASNRDRDLYYGYTF. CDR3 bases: TGTGCCAGTAATCGGGACAGAGATTTGTACTATGGCTACACCTTC.